This T cell receptor (beta chain) was sequenced in a study of cytomegalovirus exposure and HLA in healthy donors. Study details: The 120 validation repertoires, a later analysis reported, used the same platform as the 600 to 700 repertoires from the first cohort. Study-wide findings and caveats: In vitro, a few CMV-associated chains proved specific for CMV antigens. A list of around 160 TCR beta chains associated with cytomegalovirus was given. Reports showed the classifier diagnosing cytomegalovirus status with high specificity and sensitivity.

The V and J ends lost 4 bases and 0 bases respectively, with 16 bases between them. The CDR3 length is 16 residues. Germline V gene lookup returns CDR1 SGHKS and CDR2 YYEKEE (reference sequence). Profiled with immunoSEQ multiplex PCR; TCRdb holds only in-frame clones, not every one. Of roughly 100,000 clones listed, approximately 86% are singletons. In regard to this clone: Antigen specificity is unknown.

The origin of this receptor is a woman aged 18-29 years in good health and CMV-seropositive. V gene TRBV5-5 combines with J gene TRBJ1-1; tentatively, D is TRBD1 (5 bases). Input material: PBMCs. CDR3 sequence reads: CASSRVGAALNTEAFF. The CDR3 DNA reads TGTGCCAGCAGCAGGGTAGGGGCCGCATTGAACACTGAAGCTTTCTTT.